The present entry profiles one TCR beta chain with its context. Trimming removed 6 bases at V and 12 bases at J, with 16 bases between. This CDR3 spans 12 amino acids. The sample belongs to a study of CD8 T cells in Susac syndrome. With random hexamers, reverse transcription was performed on about 0.5 to 1 ug of RNA. TCRdb fed the immunoSEQ multiplex PCR reads into MiXCR, producing one record per CDR3 protein. The repertoire holds roughly 120,000 distinct CDR3 sequences, less than 95% seen once, with roughly 0.095% in the top ten. The chain uses TRBV12-3 or TRBV12-4 and TRBJ2-3, with D hard to call. The receptor comes from a human donor in good health. The source material was CD4+ T cells from PBMCs. CDR3 coding DNA: TGTGCCAGCAGCCTAATTCCCCCTCCACAGTATTTT. Translated, it gives CASSLIPPPQYF.